This TCR beta chain was recovered during a study of blood T cell repertoires in COVID-19. Study-wide context: Acute and convalescent COVID-19 samples came from the United States, Italy and Spain. PBMCs, B-cell-depleted T cells, or T cells provided the cDNA or gDNA that made up the material.

It was during active infection that Seattle patients were enrolled and then longitudinally followed. Germline values: CDR1 SGHVS, CDR2 FQNEAQ. Unmatched junction bases numbered 0, after V lost 5 bases and J lost 3 bases. This CDR3 has 12 residues. How the authors handled the data: Amplifying reference gene primers gave estimates of nucleated cell counts. Method: immunoSEQ multiplex PCR; TCRdb's copy keeps in-frame clones and lacks some. V and J calls and clone size are as listed in that table; D and trimming were resolved from the DNA. The profile shows roughly 220,000 clones, roughly 81% of them singletons.

This clonotype originated in an elderly woman with COVID-19, enrolled during active disease. The chain combines TRBV7-8 with TRBJ2-7, with 8 bases aligning to TRBD1. The sample consisted of peripheral blood. The CDR3 DNA reads TGTGCCAGCAGCGGACAGGGCTACGAGCAGTACTTC. This codes for CASSGQGYEQYF. Together with reference TRBV7-8 and TRBJ2-7, the CDR3 gives the full variable domain: GAGVSQSPRYKVAKRGQDVALRCDPISGHVSLFWYQQALGQGPEFLTYFQNEAQLDKSGLPSDRFFAERPEGSVSTLKIQRTQQEDSAVYLCASSGQGYEQYFGPGTRLTVT.